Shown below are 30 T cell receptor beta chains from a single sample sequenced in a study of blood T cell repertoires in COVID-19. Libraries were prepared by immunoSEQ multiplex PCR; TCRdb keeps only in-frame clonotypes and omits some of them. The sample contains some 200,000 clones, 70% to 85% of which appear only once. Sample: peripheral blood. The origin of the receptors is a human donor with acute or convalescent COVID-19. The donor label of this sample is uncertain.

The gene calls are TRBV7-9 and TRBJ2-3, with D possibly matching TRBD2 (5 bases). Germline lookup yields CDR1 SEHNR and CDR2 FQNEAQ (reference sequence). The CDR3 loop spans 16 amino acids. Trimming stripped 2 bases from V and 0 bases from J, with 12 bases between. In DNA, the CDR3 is TGTGCCAGCAGCTTACTGATTACGGGGAGCACAGATACGCAGTATTTT. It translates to CASSLLITGSTDTQYF.

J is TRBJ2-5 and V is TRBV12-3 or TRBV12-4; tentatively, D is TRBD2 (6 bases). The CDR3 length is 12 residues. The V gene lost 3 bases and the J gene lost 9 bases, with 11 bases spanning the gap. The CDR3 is CASSFFGEAQYF. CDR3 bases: TGTGCCAGCAGTTTCTTCGGGGAGGCCCAGTACTTC.

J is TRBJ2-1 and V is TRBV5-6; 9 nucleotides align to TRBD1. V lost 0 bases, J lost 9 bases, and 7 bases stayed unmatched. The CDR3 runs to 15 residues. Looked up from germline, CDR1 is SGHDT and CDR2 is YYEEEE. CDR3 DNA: TGTGCCAGCAGCTTGGTCCGGGACAGGGCGCGTGAGCAGTTCTTC. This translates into CASSLVRDRAREQFF.

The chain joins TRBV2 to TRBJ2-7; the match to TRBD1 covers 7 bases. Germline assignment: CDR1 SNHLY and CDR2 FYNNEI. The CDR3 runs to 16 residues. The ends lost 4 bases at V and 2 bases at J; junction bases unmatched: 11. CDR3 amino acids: CASSVRATGLTYEQYF. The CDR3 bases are TGTGCCAGCAGTGTGCGCGCGACAGGGCTCACCTACGAGCAGTACTTC.

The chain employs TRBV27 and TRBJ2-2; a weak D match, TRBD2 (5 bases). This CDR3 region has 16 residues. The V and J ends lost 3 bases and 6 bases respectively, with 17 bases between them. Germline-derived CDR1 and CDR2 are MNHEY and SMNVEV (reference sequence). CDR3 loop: CASSFVTSPRAGELFF. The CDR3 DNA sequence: TGTGCCAGCAGTTTCGTTACTAGTCCGCGTGCCGGGGAGCTGTTTTTT.

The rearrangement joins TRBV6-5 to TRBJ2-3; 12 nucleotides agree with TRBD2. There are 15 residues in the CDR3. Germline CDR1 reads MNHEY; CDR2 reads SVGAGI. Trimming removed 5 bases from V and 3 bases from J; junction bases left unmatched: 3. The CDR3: CASSTGTSGTDTQYF. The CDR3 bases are TGTGCCAGCAGTACAGGGACTAGCGGGACAGATACGCAGTATTTT.

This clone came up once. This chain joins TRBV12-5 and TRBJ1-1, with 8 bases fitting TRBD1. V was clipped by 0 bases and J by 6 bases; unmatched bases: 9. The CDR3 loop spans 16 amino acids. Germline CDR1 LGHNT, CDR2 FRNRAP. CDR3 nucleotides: TGTGCTAGTGGTTTGGTATATGGACAGGGTCTGGCTGAAGCTTTCTTT. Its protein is CASGLVYGQGLAEAFF.

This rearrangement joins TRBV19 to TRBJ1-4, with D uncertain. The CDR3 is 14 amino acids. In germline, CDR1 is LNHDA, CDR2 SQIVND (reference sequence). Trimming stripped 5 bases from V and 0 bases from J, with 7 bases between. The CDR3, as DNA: TGTGCCAGTAGTTGGAGTACAACTAATGAAAAACTGTTTTTT. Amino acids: CASSWSTTNEKLFF.

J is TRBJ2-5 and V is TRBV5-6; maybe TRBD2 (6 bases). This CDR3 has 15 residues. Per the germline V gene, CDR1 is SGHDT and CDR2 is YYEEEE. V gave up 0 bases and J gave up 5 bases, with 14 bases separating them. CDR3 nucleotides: TGTGCCAGCAGCTTGGCGGGAGTCGCGGGGGAGACCCAGTACTTC. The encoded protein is CASSLAGVAGETQYF.

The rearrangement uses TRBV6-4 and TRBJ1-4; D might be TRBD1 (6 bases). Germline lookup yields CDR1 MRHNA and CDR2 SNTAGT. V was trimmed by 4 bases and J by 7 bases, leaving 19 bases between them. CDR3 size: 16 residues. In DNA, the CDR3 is TGTGCCAGCAGTGCTCGCCGTGGGGGGGGCAGTGAAAAACTGTTTTTT. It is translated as CASSARRGGGSEKLFF.

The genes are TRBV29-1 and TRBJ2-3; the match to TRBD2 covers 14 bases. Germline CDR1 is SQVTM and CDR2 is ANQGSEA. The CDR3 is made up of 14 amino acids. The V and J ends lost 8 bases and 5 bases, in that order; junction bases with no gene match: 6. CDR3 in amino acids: CSTGGTSGRDTQYF. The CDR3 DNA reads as TGCAGCACTGGGGGGACTAGCGGGAGAGATACGCAGTATTTT.

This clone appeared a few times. In DNA, the CDR3 is TGTGCCAGCAGCGATGACAGGGTGTTACGGCAGTACTTC. Its translation is CASSDDRVLRQYF. V and J are TRBV5-4 and TRBJ2-7; TRBD1 matches at 7 bases. From germline, CDR1 is SGHNT and CDR2 YYREEE (reference sequence). The CDR3 sequence is 13 residues long. V shed 4 bases and J 9 bases; nucleotides not matched to a gene: 10. Complete variable domain (other parts from reference TRBV5-4 and TRBJ2-7): ETGVTQSPTHLIKTRGQQVTLRCSSQSGHNTVSWYQQALGQGPQFIFQYYREEENGRGNFPPRFSGLQFPNYSSELNVNALELDDSALYLCASSDDRVLRQYFGPGTRLTVT.

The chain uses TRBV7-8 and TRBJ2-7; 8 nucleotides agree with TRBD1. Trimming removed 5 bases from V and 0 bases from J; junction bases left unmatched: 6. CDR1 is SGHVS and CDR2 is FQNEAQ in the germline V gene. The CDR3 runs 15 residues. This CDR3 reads CASSRPGQDSYEQYF. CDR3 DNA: TGTGCCAGCAGCAGACCGGGACAGGACTCCTACGAGCAGTACTTC.

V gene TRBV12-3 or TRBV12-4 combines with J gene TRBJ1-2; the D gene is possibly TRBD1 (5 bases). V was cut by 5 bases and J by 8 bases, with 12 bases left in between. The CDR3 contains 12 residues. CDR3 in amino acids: CASSARVLGYTF. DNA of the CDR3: TGTGCCAGCAGTGCCAGGGTTTTGGGCTACACCTTC.

The DNA for the CDR3 is TGTGCCAGCTCACCCAGGAGCAATCAGCCCCAGCATTTT. This translates into CASSPRSNQPQHF. This chain connects TRBV18 to TRBJ1-5; D uncertain. This CDR3 is 13 amino acids long. Trimming removed 3 bases from V and 1 base from J, with 4 bases in between. CDR1 and CDR2 (germline): KGHSH, LQKENI.

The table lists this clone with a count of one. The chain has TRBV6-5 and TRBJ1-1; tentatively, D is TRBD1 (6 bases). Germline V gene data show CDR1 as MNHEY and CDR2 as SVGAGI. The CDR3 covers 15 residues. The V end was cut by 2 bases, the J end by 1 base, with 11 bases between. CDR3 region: CASSYEGVGNTEAFF. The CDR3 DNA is TGTGCCAGCAGTTACGAGGGGGTCGGGAACACTGAAGCTTTCTTT.

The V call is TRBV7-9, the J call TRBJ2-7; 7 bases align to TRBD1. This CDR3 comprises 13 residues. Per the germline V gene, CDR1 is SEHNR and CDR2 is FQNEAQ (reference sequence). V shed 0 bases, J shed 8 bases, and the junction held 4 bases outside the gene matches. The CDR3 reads CASSLAGTAQQYF. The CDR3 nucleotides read TGTGCCAGCAGCTTAGCGGGGACAGCCCAGCAGTACTTC.

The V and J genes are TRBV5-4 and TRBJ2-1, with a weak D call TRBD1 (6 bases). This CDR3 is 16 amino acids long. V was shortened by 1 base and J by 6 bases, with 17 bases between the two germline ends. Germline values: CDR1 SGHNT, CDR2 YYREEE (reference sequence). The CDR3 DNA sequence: TGTGCCAGCAGCTTGATCGGGACAAGGGGATCCAATGAGCAGTTCTTC. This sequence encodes CASSLIGTRGSNEQFF.

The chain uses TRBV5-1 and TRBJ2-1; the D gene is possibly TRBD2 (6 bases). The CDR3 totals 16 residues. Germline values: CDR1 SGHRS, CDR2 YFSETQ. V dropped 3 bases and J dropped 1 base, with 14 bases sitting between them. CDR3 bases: TGCGCCAGCAGCTCTGCCGGGACTGTATCCTACAATGAGCAGTTCTTC. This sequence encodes CASSSAGTVSYNEQFF.

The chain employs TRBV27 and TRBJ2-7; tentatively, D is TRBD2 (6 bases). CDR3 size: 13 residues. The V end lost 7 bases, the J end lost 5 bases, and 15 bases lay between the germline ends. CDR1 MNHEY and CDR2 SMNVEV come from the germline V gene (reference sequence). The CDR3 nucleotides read TGTGCCAGCATGAGGGAGGCGACTCACGAGCAGTACTTC. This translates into CASMREATHEQYF.

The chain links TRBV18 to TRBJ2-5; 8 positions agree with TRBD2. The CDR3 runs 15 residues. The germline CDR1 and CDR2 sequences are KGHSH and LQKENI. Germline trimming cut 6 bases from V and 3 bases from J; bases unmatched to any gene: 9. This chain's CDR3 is CASSVLAAGEETQYF. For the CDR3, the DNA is TGTGCCAGCTCCGTCCTGGCAGCGGGAGAAGAGACCCAGTACTTC.

In DNA, the CDR3 is TGTGCCAGCAGTTACTCGAGTAGAGAAAACATTCAGTACTTC. Protein product: CASSYSSRENIQYF. The rearrangement joins TRBV6-5 to TRBJ2-4; D gene unclear. Looked up from germline, CDR1 is MNHEY and CDR2 is SVGAGI. The CDR3 is 14 amino acids. Trimming removed 0 bases at V and 5 bases at J, with 8 bases between.

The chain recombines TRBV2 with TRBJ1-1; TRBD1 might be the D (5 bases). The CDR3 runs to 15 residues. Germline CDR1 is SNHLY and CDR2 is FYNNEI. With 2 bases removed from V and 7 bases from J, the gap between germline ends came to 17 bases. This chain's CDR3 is CASSERRAGRFEAFF. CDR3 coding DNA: TGTGCCAGCAGTGAAAGGAGAGCGGGACGGTTTGAAGCTTTCTTT.

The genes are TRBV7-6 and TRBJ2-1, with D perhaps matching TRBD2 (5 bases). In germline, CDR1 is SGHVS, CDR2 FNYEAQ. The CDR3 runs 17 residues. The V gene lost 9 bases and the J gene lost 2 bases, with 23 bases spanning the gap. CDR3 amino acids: CASQSSERIQTYNEQFF. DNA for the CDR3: TGTGCCAGTCAGTCCAGTGAGCGGATTCAAACCTACAATGAGCAGTTCTTC.

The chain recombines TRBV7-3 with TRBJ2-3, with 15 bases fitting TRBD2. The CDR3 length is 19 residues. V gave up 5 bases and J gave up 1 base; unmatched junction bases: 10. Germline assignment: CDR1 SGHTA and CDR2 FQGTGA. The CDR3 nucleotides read TGTGCCAGCAGCCCGGGACTAGCGGGAGGCCCCATGGGCACAGATACGCAGTATTTT. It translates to CASSPGLAGGPMGTDTQYF. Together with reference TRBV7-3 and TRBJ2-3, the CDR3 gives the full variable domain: GAGVSQTPSNKVTEKGKYVELRCDPISGHTALYWYRQSLGQGPEFLIYFQGTGAADDSGLPNDRFFAVRPEGSVSTLKIQRTERGDSAVYLCASSPGLAGGPMGTDTQYFGPGTRLTVL.

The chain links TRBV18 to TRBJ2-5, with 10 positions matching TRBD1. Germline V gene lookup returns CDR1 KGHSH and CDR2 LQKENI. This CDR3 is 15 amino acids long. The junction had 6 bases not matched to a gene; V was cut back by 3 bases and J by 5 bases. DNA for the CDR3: TGTGCCAGCTCACCCTACCGGGACAGGGGCGAGACCCAGTACTTC. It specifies CASSPYRDRGETQYF.

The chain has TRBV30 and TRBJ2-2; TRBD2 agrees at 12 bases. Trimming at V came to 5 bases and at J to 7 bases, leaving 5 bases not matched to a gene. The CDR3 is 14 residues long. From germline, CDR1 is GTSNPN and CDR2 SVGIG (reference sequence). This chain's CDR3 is CAWGGTSGHGELFF. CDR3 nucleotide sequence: TGTGCCTGGGGCGGGACTAGCGGGCACGGGGAGCTGTTTTTT.

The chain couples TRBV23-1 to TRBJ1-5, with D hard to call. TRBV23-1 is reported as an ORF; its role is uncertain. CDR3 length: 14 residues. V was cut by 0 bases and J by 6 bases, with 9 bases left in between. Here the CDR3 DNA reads TGCGCCAGCAGTCAATCGGCCCGGAGTCAGCCCCAGCATTTT. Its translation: CASSQSARSQPQHF.

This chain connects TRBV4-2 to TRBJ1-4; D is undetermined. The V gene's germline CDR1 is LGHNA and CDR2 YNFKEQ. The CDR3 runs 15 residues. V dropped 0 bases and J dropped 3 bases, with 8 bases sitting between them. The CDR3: CASSQDEGSNEKLFF. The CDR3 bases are TGTGCCAGCAGCCAAGATGAGGGATCTAATGAAAAACTGTTTTTT.

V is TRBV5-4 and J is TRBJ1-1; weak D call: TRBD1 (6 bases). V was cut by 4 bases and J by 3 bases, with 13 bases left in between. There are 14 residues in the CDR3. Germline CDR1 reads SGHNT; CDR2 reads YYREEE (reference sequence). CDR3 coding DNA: TGTGCCAGCAGCGGGGGGGGCTCGCACACTGAAGCTTTCTTT. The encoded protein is CASSGGGSHTEAFF.